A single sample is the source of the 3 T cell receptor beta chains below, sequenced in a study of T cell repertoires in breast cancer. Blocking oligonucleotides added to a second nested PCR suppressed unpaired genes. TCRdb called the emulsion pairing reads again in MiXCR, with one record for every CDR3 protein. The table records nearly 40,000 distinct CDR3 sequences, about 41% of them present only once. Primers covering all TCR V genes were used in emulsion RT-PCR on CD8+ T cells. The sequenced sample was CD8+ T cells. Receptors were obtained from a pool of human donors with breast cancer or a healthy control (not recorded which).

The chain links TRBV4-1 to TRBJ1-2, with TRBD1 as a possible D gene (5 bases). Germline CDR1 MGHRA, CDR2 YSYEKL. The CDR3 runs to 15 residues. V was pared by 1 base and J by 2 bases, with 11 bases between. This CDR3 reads CASSQVGGENYGYTF. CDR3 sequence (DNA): TGCGCCAGCAGCCAAGTCGGGGGGGAAAACTATGGCTACACCTTC.

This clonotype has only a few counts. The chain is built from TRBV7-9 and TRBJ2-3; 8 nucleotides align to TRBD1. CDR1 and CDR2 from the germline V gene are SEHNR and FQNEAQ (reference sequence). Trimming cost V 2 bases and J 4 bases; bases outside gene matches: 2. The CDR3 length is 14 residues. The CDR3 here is CASSLRTGSDTQYF. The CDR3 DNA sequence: TGTGCCAGCAGCTTACGGACAGGGTCAGATACGCAGTATTTT.

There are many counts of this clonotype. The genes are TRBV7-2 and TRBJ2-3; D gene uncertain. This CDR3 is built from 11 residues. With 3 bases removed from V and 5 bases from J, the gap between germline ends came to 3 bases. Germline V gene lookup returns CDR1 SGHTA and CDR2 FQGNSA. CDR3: CASSFGDTQYF. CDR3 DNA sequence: TGTGCCAGCAGCTTCGGAGATACGCAGTATTTT.